This T cell receptor (beta chain) was recorded in a study of tumor-infiltrating lymphocytes in primary liver carcinoma. The researchers obtained blood RNA from unsorted whole blood and also extracted germline DNA. cDNA specific to TCR beta was made from 500 ng of total RNA, with a constant-region primer employed for priming. Employing slightly modified ARM-PCR, three nested multiplex PCR rounds were run, and these gave rise to the TCR beta libraries. Primers for the first two PCR rounds were TRBV1-TRBV30 forward primers and a C-beta reverse primer (approximately 10 cycles per round). From the multiplex PCR reads, TCRdb called clonotypes with MiXCR, one entry per CDR3 protein. The sample includes 300,000 to 350,000 distinct CDR3 sequences, approximately 65% of them seen just once. The ends were cut back, 0 bases at V and 14 bases at J, with 16 bases in the middle. The CDR3 extends over 13 amino acids. Germline V gene sequence: CDR1 SGHAT, CDR2 FQNNGV.

Sequencing was done on a sample of peripheral blood. The chain uses TRBV11-2 and TRBJ2-5; no definite D call. The clonotype was recovered from a man in his forties with primary liver carcinoma and hepatitis B virus infection. The CDR3 is CASSLDHQETRYF. DNA for the CDR3: TGTGCCAGCAGCTTAGACCACCAAGAGACCCGATACTTC. Combining the CDR3 with reference TRBV11-2 and TRBJ2-5 gives the whole variable domain EAGVAQSPRYKIIEKRQSVAFWCNPISGHATLYWYQQILGQGPKLLIQFQNNGVVDDSQLPKDRFSAERLKGVDSTLKIQPAKLEDSAVYLCASSLDHQETRYFGPGTRLLVL.